These 18 T cell receptor beta chains originate from one sample sequenced in a study of blood T cell repertoires in COVID-19. TCRdb's copy holds only in-frame clones and misses some; the assay was immunoSEQ multiplex PCR. The sample contains 200,000 to 250,000 clones, 87% of which appear only once. The specimen was PBMCs or T cells enriched from blood (not recorded which). These TCRs come from a man aged 30 to 39 who had recovered from COVID-19.

The gene calls are TRBV27 and TRBJ1-6, with 7 bases lining up with TRBD1. The CDR3 loop spans 14 amino acids. V was pared by 4 bases and J by 9 bases, with 6 bases of the junction left unmatched. The germline gives CDR1 MNHEY, CDR2 SMNVEV (reference sequence). This chain's CDR3 is CASSYETGPSPLHF. DNA of the CDR3: TGTGCCAGCAGTTATGAGACAGGGCCTTCACCCCTCCACTTT.

Note on this clone: Distinct nucleotide sequences in the sample also encode this CDR3. This sequence joins TRBV28 and TRBJ1-1, with 7 positions matching TRBD1. Trimming took 5 bases from V and 1 from J; bases not matched to a gene: 4. This CDR3 region has 14 residues. Germline V gene data show CDR1 as MDHEN and CDR2 as SYDVKM. DNA of the CDR3: TGTGCCAGCAGTAGAGGGGGCAGGAACACTGAAGCTTTCTTT. Its translation: CASSRGGRNTEAFF.

The chain couples TRBV10-3 to TRBJ2-6; TRBD2 matches 8 bases. After removal of 6 bases from V and 0 bases from J, the junction contained 10 bases not matched to a gene. CDR1 and CDR2 (germline): ENHRY, SYGVKD. CDR3 length equals 18 residues. The CDR3 nucleotides read TGTGCCATCAGGGCGGGAGCGGGGGCCCCCTCTGGGGCCAACGTCCTGACTTTC. Translating gives CAIRAGAGAPSGANVLTF.

The sample holds a few counts of this clone. Distinct nucleotide sequences in the sample also encode this CDR3. J is TRBJ1-5 and V is TRBV7-2; D ambiguous. This CDR3 spans 12 amino acids. Germline assignment: CDR1 SGHTA and CDR2 FQGNSA. The V gene lost 4 bases and the J gene lost 4 bases, with 5 bases spanning the gap. CDR3 DNA: TGTGCCAGCAGCTCCCAAAATCAGCCCCAGCATTTT. Its translation: CASSSQNQPQHF.

J is TRBJ2-7 and V is TRBV24-1; maybe TRBD2 (7 bases). Germline CDR1 KGHDR, CDR2 SFDVKD. This CDR3 spans 15 amino acids. The ends were cut back, 5 bases at V and 2 bases at J, with 15 bases in the middle. Here the CDR3 reads CATSALRGATYEQYF. The CDR3 region has the DNA TGTGCCACCAGTGCCCTACGGGGGGCTACCTACGAGCAGTACTTC.

The rearrangement uses TRBV5-6 and TRBJ1-2, with 10 bases lining up with TRBD1. The CDR3 has 15 residues. Germline CDR1 is SGHDT and CDR2 is YYEEEE. Unmatched junction bases numbered 6, after V lost 4 bases and J lost 3 bases. The DNA of the CDR3 is TGTGCCAGCAGCCAGCTCGGGACAGGGGACTATGGCTACACCTTC. Its protein is CASSQLGTGDYGYTF. Variable domain in full (rest from reference TRBV5-6 and TRBJ1-2): DAGVTQSPTHLIKTRGQQVTLRCSPKSGHDTVSWYQQALGQGPQFIFQYYEEEERQRGNFPDRFSGHQFPNYSSELNVNALLLGDSALYLCASSQLGTGDYGYTFGSGTRLTVV.

The chain has TRBV19 and TRBJ1-5; the D is unclear. This CDR3 region has 10 residues. Germline V lookup: CDR1 LNHDA, CDR2 SQIVND (reference sequence). V was pared by 11 bases and J by 6 bases, with 8 bases between. The CDR3, as DNA: TGTGCCGGAGGTATTCAGCCCCAGCATTTT. It encodes CAGGIQPQHF.

The gene calls are TRBV7-6 and TRBJ2-2; no clear D gene. The germline V gene encodes CDR1 SGHVS and CDR2 FNYEAQ. This CDR3 spans 13 amino acids. V lost 1 base, J lost 7 bases, and 7 bases lay in between. CDR3: CASSLDVVGELFF. CDR3 DNA: TGTGCCAGCAGCTTAGATGTAGTCGGGGAGCTGTTTTTT.

The gene calls are TRBV10-1 and TRBJ1-6; weak D call: TRBD1 (5 bases). The V end was cut by 0 bases, the J end by 5 bases, with 8 bases between. Per the germline V gene, CDR1 is WNHNN and CDR2 is SYGVQD (reference sequence). The CDR3 sequence is 15 residues long. The CDR3 region has the DNA TGCGCCAGCAGTGAGTCGCAGGGAAATAATTCACCCCTCCACTTT. It translates to CASSESQGNNSPLHF.

The rearrangement joins TRBV7-8 to TRBJ2-7; 10 bases agree with TRBD2. Trimming took 0 bases from V and 0 from J; bases not matched to a gene: 2. Germline CDR1 reads SGHVS; CDR2 reads FQNEAQ. This CDR3 region has 16 residues. This CDR3 is CASSLAGLALSYEQYF. CDR3 DNA sequence: TGTGCCAGCAGCTTAGCGGGACTAGCGCTCTCCTACGAGCAGTACTTC. The full variable domain, in which reference TRBV7-8 and TRBJ2-7 provide the parts outside the CDR3, is GAGVSQSPRYKVAKRGQDVALRCDPISGHVSLFWYQQALGQGPEFLTYFQNEAQLDKSGLPSDRFFAERPEGSVSTLKIQRTQQEDSAVYLCASSLAGLALSYEQYFGPGTRLTVT.

This chain uses TRBV27 with TRBJ2-1; perhaps TRBD2 as D (8 bases). Trimming shortened V by 3 bases and J by 8 bases, and 20 bases separated the two germline ends. This CDR3 contains 16 residues. Germline lookup yields CDR1 MNHEY and CDR2 SMNVEV (reference sequence). CDR3 coding DNA: TGTGCCAGCAGTTTGAAGGGGGCGGGAGGAGATTATGAGCAGTTCTTC. The encoded protein is CASSLKGAGGDYEQFF.

The CDR3 DNA is TGCGCCAGCAGTGAGGTGGGGGCTGGGAATCAGCCCCAGCATTTT. It codes for CASSEVGAGNQPQHF. The chain links TRBV10-2 to TRBJ1-5; possible D gene TRBD1, 6 bases. Germline loops: CDR1 WSHSY, CDR2 SAAADI. V was cut by 2 bases and J by 4 bases, with 12 bases left in between. The CDR3 is 15 amino acids.

This rearrangement joins TRBV10-1 to TRBJ2-3; 11 bases line up with TRBD2. The CDR3 covers 17 residues. CDR1 is WNHNN and CDR2 is SYGVQD in the germline V gene (reference sequence). The trim removed 7 bases at V and 5 bases at J, leaving 14 bases unmatched. The CDR3, as DNA: TGCGCCAGCATATATAGCGGGAGGGCTCAAATTAAAGATACGCAGTATTTT. This gives the protein CASIYSGRAQIKDTQYF.

The chain combines TRBV9 with TRBJ1-2; 7 bases are a match to TRBD1. V gave up 0 bases and J gave up 2 bases; unmatched junction bases: 4. This CDR3 is built from 15 residues. Germline lookup yields CDR1 SGDLS and CDR2 YYNGEE. CDR3 coding DNA: TGTGCCAGCAGCGTAGAACAGGGGCGCAACTATGGCTACACCTTC. Amino acids: CASSVEQGRNYGYTF.

The chain links TRBV4-1 to TRBJ2-3, with TRBD1 as a possible D gene (5 bases). CDR1 MGHRA and CDR2 YSYEKL come from the germline V gene. The CDR3 extends over 16 amino acids. The germline V and J ends were trimmed by 4 bases and 1 base, with 15 bases remaining between them. The CDR3 coding sequence is TGCGCCAGCAGCCTTAGCCAGGGTGTGGGCACAGATACGCAGTATTTT. It translates to CASSLSQGVGTDTQYF.

This clone was observed a few times. The chain uses TRBV6-4 and TRBJ2-7, with 10 bases identical to TRBD1. Germline V CDR1 and CDR2: MRHNA, SNTAGT. Trimming took 6 bases from V and 5 from J; bases not matched to a gene: 19. The CDR3 is 18 amino acids. As DNA, the CDR3 is TGTGCCAGCAGAGGGTCAAGGGGGACAGGGGAGGTTGGTGACGAGCAGTACTTC. It codes for CASRGSRGTGEVGDEQYF.

This chain uses TRBV7-8 with TRBJ1-3; D not resolved. The CDR3 spans 13 residues. Trimming stripped 3 bases from V and 4 bases from J, with 7 bases between. Per the germline V gene, CDR1 is SGHVS and CDR2 is FQNEAQ. The CDR3 coding sequence is TGTGCCAGCAGCTTGTTAGAAGGAAACACCATATATTTT. Protein product: CASSLLEGNTIYF.

This clone has only a few counts. V is TRBV4-2 and J is TRBJ2-2, with 8 bases identical to TRBD2. Trimming cost V 4 bases and J 2 bases; bases outside gene matches: 12. Per the germline V gene, CDR1 is LGHNA and CDR2 is YNFKEQ. This CDR3 contains 18 residues. CDR3 DNA sequence: TGTGCCAGCAGCCCCATGGGTGGTAGCGGGACCAACACCGGGGAGCTGTTTTTT. Its translation: CASSPMGGSGTNTGELFF.